These 14 T cell receptor beta chains were all obtained from the same sample, sequenced in a study of CD8+ T cells in alopecia areata. Treatment defined: oral pan-JAK inhibitor, 5-10 mg twice daily. RNA, once extracted, was reverse transcribed into cDNA for use as the sequencing template. Measured with immunoSEQ multiplex PCR; TCRdb has only the in-frame clones, and not every one. The table records around 200,000 clones, under 60% of them present only once. The specimen was CD8+ T cells sorted from blood, collected at week 24, from a patient treated with tofacitinib. The receptors shown here come from a human donor with alopecia areata.

This chain joins TRBV9 and TRBJ1-2, with a tentative D call TRBD1 (5 bases). In germline, CDR1 is SGDLS, CDR2 YYNGEE. Between the trimmed V and J ends, which lost 7 bases and 6 bases, there was a span of 19 bases. This CDR3 spans 14 amino acids. DNA for the CDR3: TGTGCCAGCGCCGCCTTGGGCAGGGAGGATGGCTACACCTTC. Amino acid sequence: CASAALGREDGYTF.

The CDR3 here is CASSDPRYGANVLTF. In DNA, the CDR3 is TGTGCCAGCAGTGATCCAAGATATGGGGCCAACGTCCTGACTTTC. The V call is TRBV25-1, the J call TRBJ2-6; D is uncertain. Trimming took off 3 bases at V and 3 bases at J, with 9 bases between the two ends. In germline, CDR1 is MGHDK, CDR2 SYGVNS. The CDR3 runs 15 residues. The variable domain in full, completed from reference TRBV25-1 and TRBJ2-6, reads EADIYQTPRYLVIGTGKKITLECSQTMGHDKMYWYQQDPGMELHLIHYSYGVNSTEKGDLSSESTVSRIRTEHFPLTLESARPSHTSQYLCASSDPRYGANVLTFGAGSRLTVL.

This clone has just a few counts. This CDR3 reads CASQTGDTNTEAFF. The CDR3 nucleotides are TGCGCCAGTCAGACAGGGGATACGAACACTGAAGCTTTCTTT. J is TRBJ1-1 and V is TRBV5-1, with 8 nucleotides matching TRBD1. The germline V gene has CDR1 SGHRS and CDR2 YFSETQ. V shed 8 bases and J 1 base; nucleotides not matched to a gene: 7. CDR3 length equals 14 residues. Full variable domain (missing parts from reference TRBV5-1 and TRBJ1-1): KAGVTQTPRYLIKTRGQQVTLSCSPISGHRSVSWYQQTPGQGLQFLFEYFSETQRNKGNFPGRFSGRQFSNSRSEMNVSTLELGDSALYLCASQTGDTNTEAFFGQGTRLTVV.

The genes are TRBV25-1 and TRBJ2-7, with D perhaps assigned TRBD1 or TRBD2 (5 bases each). The V end was cut by 4 bases, the J end by 10 bases, with 14 bases between. CDR3 length equals 12 residues. Germline V CDR1 and CDR2: MGHDK, SYGVNS. In nucleotides, the CDR3 is TGTGCCAGCAGTGGACGGGGCGAGATCCAGTACTTC. Amino acids: CASSGRGEIQYF.

The V and J genes are TRBV28 and TRBJ1-1; maybe TRBD1 (6 bases). V lost 3 bases, J lost 11 bases, and 34 bases lay in between. Germline V gene sequence: CDR1 MDHEN, CDR2 SYDVKM. CDR3 length: 19 residues. The CDR3 here is CASSLFLGGAEALAPRAFF. CDR3 nucleotides: TGTGCCAGCAGTTTGTTTTTGGGGGGGGCTGAAGCTTTGGCTCCCCGTGCTTTCTTT.

This chain joins TRBV9 and TRBJ1-2; D is ambiguous. Germline V gene data show CDR1 as SGDLS and CDR2 as YYNGEE. The CDR3 has 14 amino acids. V lost 0 bases, J lost 4 bases, and 10 bases lay in between. In DNA form, the CDR3 reads TGTGCCAGCAGCGTAGGGGGAGGTTCCTATGGCTACACCTTC. This encodes CASSVGGGSYGYTF.

This clone appeared a single time. The chain uses TRBV15 and TRBJ2-3, with D perhaps TRBD1 (6 bases). V gave up 5 bases and J gave up 1 base, with 13 bases separating them. The CDR3 is 15 residues long. CDR1 is LNHNV, CDR2 YYDKDF, per germline (reference sequence). In DNA, the CDR3 is TGTGCCACCAGCCTTAGCAGGGGACGCACAGATACGCAGTATTTT. It translates to CATSLSRGRTDTQYF.

V is TRBV6-6 and J is TRBJ1-4; 9 nucleotides agree with TRBD1. The V segment lost 6 bases and the J segment 10 bases; nucleotides outside the gene matches: 15. There are 16 residues in the CDR3. The germline V gene has CDR1 MNHNY and CDR2 SVGAGI (reference sequence). CDR3 nucleotide sequence: TGTGCCAGCAGGTCTCGGTACAGGGGGCGTTTTGGAAAACTGTTTTTT. Its protein product is CASRSRYRGRFGKLFF.

This clone was observed a handful of times. CDR3 in DNA: TGTGCCAGCAGAGGAGACCGTTCACCCCTCCACTTT. Translating it yields CASRGDRSPLHF. The chain employs TRBV7-9 and TRBJ1-6; D remains ambiguous. The CDR3 has 12 amino acids. Deletions cut 6 bases from V and 9 bases from J, with 9 bases between. From germline, CDR1 is SEHNR and CDR2 FQNEAQ (reference sequence).

The rearrangement joins TRBV23-1 to TRBJ2-3, with D possibly being TRBD1 (5 bases). TRBV23-1 is an ORF; its function is uncertain. The V and J ends lost 10 bases and 6 bases respectively, with 20 bases between them. This CDR3 is 14 amino acids long. CDR3 sequence: CANNHPQGRDTQYF. DNA for the CDR3: TGCGCCAACAATCATCCCCAGGGTAGGGATACGCAGTATTTT.

This chain joins TRBV13 and TRBJ2-2; D remains ambiguous. CDR1 and CDR2 from the germline V gene are PRHDT and FYEKMQ (reference sequence). Trimming left V 1 base short and J 1 base short, with 10 bases between. The CDR3 loop spans 16 amino acids. CDR3 sequence reads: CASSLVSTGNTGELFF. Written as DNA, the CDR3 is TGTGCCAGCAGCTTAGTTTCGACCGGGAACACCGGGGAGCTGTTTTTT.

The gene calls are TRBV28 and TRBJ2-7; a weak D match, TRBD2 (5 bases). There are 14 residues in the CDR3. Germline values: CDR1 MDHEN, CDR2 SYDVKM. V lost 4 bases and J 3 bases, leaving 13 bases between the germline ends. This chain's CDR3 is CASSYPRTGYEQYF. CDR3 nucleotide sequence: TGTGCCAGCAGTTACCCAAGGACTGGCTACGAGCAGTACTTC.

This chain uses TRBV14 with TRBJ1-3; D unresolved. Trimming shortened V by 5 bases and J by 0 bases, and 14 bases separated the two germline ends. Germline V CDR1 and CDR2: SGHDN, FVKESK. This CDR3 has 16 residues. CDR3 DNA: TGTGCCAGCAGCGCTCCCGGACGGCCCTCTGGAAACACCATATATTTT. It yields the protein CASSAPGRPSGNTIYF.

J is TRBJ2-5 and V is TRBV7-9, with 8 bases fitting TRBD1. CDR3 size: 18 residues. Looked up from germline, CDR1 is SEHNR and CDR2 is FQNEAQ (reference sequence). The trim removed 4 bases at V and 4 bases at J, leaving 17 bases unmatched. CDR3 nucleotides: TGTGCCAGCAGCTCCATCGCCTCACTGGACAGGGTGGTAGAGACCCAGTACTTC. Amino acids: CASSSIASLDRVVETQYF.